The clone carrying this TCR beta chain was found many times. RNA transcripts provided the source from which TCR beta CDR3 regions were amplified. During a first-round RT-PCR of the TCR CDR3, the HTBI primer set was used. In TCRdb, the multiplex PCR reads were re-called with MiXCR into one record per CDR3 protein. The repertoire consists of some 370,000 distinct CDR3 sequences, with about 14% occurring once and the leading ten covering 25% to 30%. The ends were cut back, 4 bases at V and 3 bases at J, with 27 bases in the middle. The CDR3 is made up of 19 amino acids. Germline CDR1 is SGHRS and CDR2 is YFSETQ. This entry comes from a study of T cells in Graves' hyperthyroidism and ophthalmopathy.

The sequenced sample was blood. The chain uses TRBV5-1 and TRBJ2-3; the D is unclear. The sequence came from a man aged 45-60 years with Graves' ophthalmopathy. CDR3: CASSPSAGRILSVTDTQYF. The CDR3 bases are TGCGCCAGCAGCCCCTCGGCCGGGCGGATCCTGAGCGTGACAGATACGCAGTATTTT.